This T cell receptor beta chain originates from a study of siplizumab effects on memory and regulatory T cells. CDR1 SGHRS and CDR2 YFSETQ come from the germline V gene. The CDR3 length is 14 residues. J lost 6 bases, V lost 4 bases, and 6 bases had no gene match. Profiled with immunoSEQ multiplex PCR; TCRdb holds only in-frame clones, not every one. The data contain about 55,000 clones, around 97% of them singletons. This sequence was found in a human donor in good health. The V and J genes are TRBV5-1 and TRBJ1-2, with 10 bases aligning to TRBD1. Source material: naive CD4+ T cells sorted from blood. CDR3 protein: CASSRSGQGNGYTF. CDR3 sequence (DNA): TGCGCCAGCAGCCGCTCGGGACAGGGGAATGGCTACACCTTC.